This TCR beta chain was retrieved from a study of cytomegalovirus exposure and HLA in healthy donors. Notes on the study in general: The investigators catalogued some 150 TCR beta chains as cytomegalovirus-associated. A missense variant in DCLRE1C was later tied to TCR beta V- and J-gene trimming. Researchers reported in a later analysis that common viral pathogens appeared linked to several top clusters.

The donors, nominally healthy at sampling, likely had unrecorded immune exposures. This clone was seen a handful of times. Its antigen remains unknown. PCR employed 60 Vbeta and 13 Jbeta primers. Assay: immunoSEQ multiplex PCR; the TCRdb copy retains only in-frame clones and omits some. The table has more than 40,000 clones, 51% seen once. Sequencing was performed on PBMCs. This clonotype originated in a man aged 60 to 75 in good health and CMV-seronegative.

DNA for the CDR3: TGTGCCAGCAGTCCCGGCGGCGGGAACTATGGCTACACCTTC. Residues: CASSPGGGNYGYTF. V gene TRBV28 combines with J gene TRBJ1-2; no reliable D call. The CDR3 length is 14 residues. V was cut by 5 bases and J by 2 bases, with 12 bases left in between. From germline, CDR1 is MDHEN and CDR2 SYDVKM.